The clone carrying this T cell receptor beta chain occurred a few times. These data come from a study of low-dose radiotherapy and immunotherapy resistance in tumors. Study in general: Cohort 2 patients were irradiated with 1 Gy every two weeks, reaching 13 Gy over 26 weeks.

Every donor's regimen consisted of nivolumab, ipilimumab, aspirin, low-dose cyclophosphamide and low-dose radiotherapy. With TRAV- and TRBV-specific primers, first-strand cDNA was made, covering the alpha and beta chains. The TCRs were subjected to amplification over about 20 PCR cycles employing a constant-region primer in conjunction with a V-primer adapter. A single record per CDR3 protein comes from TCRdb applying MiXCR to the reads. The sample consists of just under 10,000 distinct CDR3 sequences, 40% to 55% of them appearing once. This CDR3 comprises 16 residues. CDR1 and CDR2 (germline): LGHDT, YNNKEL (reference sequence). Trimming took 0 bases from V and 6 from J, leaving 16 bases between them.

The rearrangement links TRBV3-1 to TRBJ2-3, with TRBD2 as a possible D gene (6 bases). The sequence came from a human donor with advanced metastatic prostate, ovarian, gallbladder or colorectal cancer (not recorded which). This table probably holds off-target reads from a library built for another chain. The CDR3 sequence is CASSQEGTSPPDTQYF. The CDR3 DNA reads as TGTGCCAGCAGCCAAGAGGGGACTTCTCCACCGGATACGCAGTATTTT.